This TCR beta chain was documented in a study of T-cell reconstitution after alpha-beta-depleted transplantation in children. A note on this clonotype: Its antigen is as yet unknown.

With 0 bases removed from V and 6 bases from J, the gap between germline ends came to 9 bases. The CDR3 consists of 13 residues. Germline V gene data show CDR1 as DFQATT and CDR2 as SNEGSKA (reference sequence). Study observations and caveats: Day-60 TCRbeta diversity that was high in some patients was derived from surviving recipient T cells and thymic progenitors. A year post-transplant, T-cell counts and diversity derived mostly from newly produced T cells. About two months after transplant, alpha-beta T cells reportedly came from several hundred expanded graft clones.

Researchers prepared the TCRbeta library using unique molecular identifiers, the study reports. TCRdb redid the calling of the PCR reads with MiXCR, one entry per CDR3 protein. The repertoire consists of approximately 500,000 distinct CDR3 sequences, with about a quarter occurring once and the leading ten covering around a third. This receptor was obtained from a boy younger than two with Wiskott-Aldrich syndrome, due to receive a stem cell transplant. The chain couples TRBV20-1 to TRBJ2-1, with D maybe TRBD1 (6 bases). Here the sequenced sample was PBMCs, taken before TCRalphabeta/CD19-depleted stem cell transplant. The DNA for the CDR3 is TGCAGTGCTAGAGAGCTACAGGGCAATGAGCAGTTCTTC. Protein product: CSARELQGNEQFF.